Included here is one TCR beta chain sequence, with context. Original handling: The assay estimated nucleated cells by amplifying reference gene primers. The protocol was immunoSEQ multiplex PCR, while the TCRdb copy is restricted to in-frame clones and leaves out a portion. V, J and clone size were drawn from that table, and D and trimming were deduced from the DNA. This table holds approximately 82,000 clones, more than 75% found once. The data were taken from a study of blood T cell repertoires in COVID-19. The overall study: COVID-19 samples, acute and convalescent, were from the United States, Italy and Spain. The cDNA or gDNA used as material had been derived from T cells, B-cell-depleted T cells, or PBMCs.

Germline CDR1 reads SNHLY; CDR2 reads FYNNEI. Trimming stripped 3 bases from V and 6 bases from J, with 14 bases between. There are 14 residues in the CDR3. The source material was peripheral blood. V and J are TRBV2 and TRBJ1-1; no clear D gene. The receptor was isolated from a man in his forties or fifties with active or convalescent COVID-19. The DNA of the CDR3 is TGTGCCAGCAGTGACGGGGAAGTGGTTCCTGAAGCTTTCTTT. Its translation is CASSDGEVVPEAFF.